Presented here are 20 T cell receptor beta chains from one specimen sequenced in a study of regulatory T cells in long-lasting Graves disease. Sequencing libraries for TCR beta were prepared with iRepertoire HTBI primers and Arm-PCR of CDR3 regions. In TCRdb, the multiplex PCR reads were re-called with MiXCR into one record per CDR3 protein. This sample yields about 430,000 distinct CDR3 sequences, of which about 15% are seen a single time; roughly 7.7% belongs to the top ten. Time point here: newly diagnosed GD, antithyroid drugs for less than 3 months. The TCR library used RNA extracted from PBMCs. These same records also appear under a second study, on T cells in Graves' hyperthyroidism and ophthalmopathy.

The specimen was peripheral blood mononuclear cells (PBMCs), collected at new diagnosis, from a patient treated with antithyroid drugs. Every receptor here comes from a woman aged 40 to 55 with Graves disease.

In this sample, this clonotype turned up many times. The V call is TRBV18, the J call TRBJ1-2; 7 bases agree with TRBD1. Germline CDR1 is KGHSH and CDR2 is LQKENI. The CDR3 contains 15 residues. Germline trimming cut 3 bases from V and 4 bases from J; bases unmatched to any gene: 8. As DNA, the CDR3 is TGTGCCAGCTCACCCGCTACCGGGACAGCCTATGGCTACACCTTC. Protein sequence: CASSPATGTAYGYTF.

This chain connects TRBV4-2 to TRBJ1-2; D gene unclear. Germline V lookup: CDR1 LGHNA, CDR2 YNFKEQ. Deletions cut 0 bases from V and 0 bases from J, with 11 bases between. This CDR3 region has 16 residues. The CDR3 is CASSQELGPANYGYTF. CDR3 nucleotides: TGTGCCAGCAGCCAAGAACTAGGGCCAGCTAACTATGGCTACACCTTC.

The rearrangement joins TRBV7-8 to TRBJ2-4; TRBD2 agrees at 7 bases. The junction had 19 bases not matched to a gene; V was cut back by 5 bases and J by 3 bases. This CDR3 is built from 19 residues. Germline V CDR1 and CDR2: SGHVS, FQNEAQ. This CDR3 is CASSPSVRRERIVKNIQYF. The DNA for the CDR3 is TGTGCCAGCAGCCCGTCCGTAAGGCGGGAGAGGATTGTCAAAAACATTCAGTACTTC.

The chain carries TRBV5-8 and TRBJ2-5; 7 bases line up with TRBD1. The CDR3 consists of 15 residues. With 4 bases clipped from V and 3 bases from J, the junction kept 9 bases outside the gene matches. Germline V gene data show CDR1 as SGHTS and CDR2 as YDEGEE. The CDR3 sequence: CASSELGTEKETQYF. CDR3 nucleotide sequence: TGTGCCAGCAGCGAACTCGGGACAGAAAAAGAGACCCAGTACTTC.

The chain links TRBV15 to TRBJ2-1; 14 bases line up with TRBD2. V shed 6 bases, J shed 6 bases, and the junction held 4 bases outside the gene matches. CDR3 size: 15 residues. Germline-derived CDR1 and CDR2 are LNHNV and YYDKDF (reference sequence). The CDR3 DNA sequence: TGTGCCACCAGGTCGGGACTAGCGGGAGTCAATGAGCAGTTCTTC. It codes for CATRSGLAGVNEQFF.

This rearrangement joins TRBV30 to TRBJ1-4; D might be TRBD1 (5 bases). The CDR3 runs 14 residues. The germline gives CDR1 GTSNPN, CDR2 SVGIG (reference sequence). Trimming removed 2 bases at V and 8 bases at J, with 15 bases between. For the CDR3, the DNA is TGTGCCTGGAGTTCCGGGGCGCATCGGGAAAAACTGTTTTTT. Translation: CAWSSGAHREKLFF.

The genes are TRBV30 and TRBJ2-1, with 7 bases fitting TRBD2. The CDR3 totals 16 residues. V was clipped by 4 bases and J by 3 bases; unmatched bases: 12. Germline loops: CDR1 GTSNPN, CDR2 SVGIG (reference sequence). As DNA, the CDR3 is TGTGCCTGGACCGAGGGAGGGGAGCGGAGCTACAATGAGCAGTTCTTC. This translates into CAWTEGGERSYNEQFF.

The chain employs TRBV5-8 and TRBJ2-5; 14 bases line up with TRBD2. The V gene end was trimmed by 4 bases and the J gene end by 5 bases; junction bases not matched to a gene: 4. In germline, CDR1 is SGHTS, CDR2 YDEGEE. This CDR3 has 15 amino acids. CDR3 DNA sequence: TGTGCCAGCAGCCGAGGGACTAGCGGGAGTGAGACCCAGTACTTC. Residues: CASSRGTSGSETQYF.

This clonotype came up many times. This rearrangement joins TRBV24-1 to TRBJ2-1; D uncertain. The germline gives CDR1 KGHDR, CDR2 SFDVKD. Trimming cost V 3 bases and J 15 bases, with 14 bases left between them. The CDR3 contains 12 residues. The CDR3 reads CATSDPTSLAFF. The DNA of the CDR3 is TGTGCCACCAGTGATCCTACAAGTTTGGCGTTCTTC.

This clonotype showed up many times. The chain links TRBV5-6 to TRBJ2-7, with 9 bases fitting TRBD1. There are 14 residues in the CDR3. The germline V gene encodes CDR1 SGHDT and CDR2 YYEEEE. V trimming: 5 bases; J trimming: 2 bases; junction bases outside the gene matches: 5. CDR3 region: CASRPTGGAYEQYF. The DNA of the CDR3 is TGTGCCAGCAGACCCACAGGGGGCGCCTACGAGCAGTACTTC.

The V call is TRBV5-1, the J call TRBJ2-3, with a possible D match to TRBD2 (6 bases). Germline V lookup: CDR1 SGHRS, CDR2 YFSETQ. The CDR3 spans 17 residues. V was trimmed by 2 bases and J by 0 bases, leaving 16 bases between them. The CDR3: CASSLPSGRLSTDTQYF. The DNA of the CDR3 is TGCGCCAGCAGCTTACCCAGTGGGAGGCTGAGCACAGATACGCAGTATTTT.

This clonotype was counted at least ten times. The chain has TRBV2 and TRBJ2-1, with TRBD2 matching 8 bases. This CDR3 spans 16 amino acids. Looked up from germline, CDR1 is SNHLY and CDR2 is FYNNEI. Trimming took 7 bases from V and 4 from J; bases not matched to a gene: 12. CDR3 sequence: CASTKRGLGTYNEQFF. In nucleotides, the CDR3 is TGTGCCAGCACCAAGAGGGGACTAGGAACGTACAATGAGCAGTTCTTC. The whole variable domain, filled in from reference TRBV2 and TRBJ2-1, reads EPEVTQTPSHQVTQMGQEVILRCVPISNHLYFYWYRQILGQKVEFLVSFYNNEISEKSEIFDDQFSVERPDGSNFTLKIRSTKLEDSAMYFCASTKRGLGTYNEQFFGPGTRLTVL.

In regard to this clonotype: With a much larger clone just one base away, this may be a read error. V is TRBV28 and J is TRBJ1-3; D perhaps matches TRBD1 (5 bases). CDR1 MDHEN and CDR2 SYDVKM come from the germline V gene. The CDR3 has 15 amino acids. CDR3 sequence: CVSSLGGVGPNTIYF. DNA for the CDR3: TGTGTCAGCAGTTTGGGGGGGGTGGGCCCCAACACCATATATTTT.

In this sample, this clonotype turned up many times. The V gene is TRBV28, the J gene TRBJ2-1; 7 positions match TRBD2. The CDR3 covers 18 residues. V lost 4 bases, J lost 6 bases, and 18 bases stayed unmatched. In germline, CDR1 is MDHEN, CDR2 SYDVKM. The CDR3 bases are TGTGCCAGCAGTTCCCCCATCCTACGGGAGGCAAGTAGCAATGAGCAGTTCTTC. This codes for CASSSPILREASSNEQFF.

This chain joins TRBV7-2 and TRBJ1-1; perhaps TRBD1 as D (5 bases). Germline-derived CDR1 and CDR2 are SGHTA and FQGNSA. V was cut by 5 bases and J by 7 bases, with 17 bases left in between. This CDR3 is 14 amino acids long. The chain's CDR3 is CASSPWGDPSEAFF. CDR3 DNA sequence: TGTGCCAGCAGCCCGTGGGGGGATCCTAGTGAAGCTTTCTTT.

At least ten counts were recorded for this clonotype. The V and J genes are TRBV2 and TRBJ1-3; no clear D gene. CDR3 length equals 14 residues. CDR1 is SNHLY and CDR2 is FYNNEI in the germline V gene. Trimming removed 4 bases at V and 0 bases at J, with 7 bases between. CDR3 coding DNA: TGTGCCAGCAGTGTCGACCACTCTGGAAACACCATATATTTT. Its translation is CASSVDHSGNTIYF.

This clonotype was recorded at least ten times. The CDR3 here is CASSFPSGSLETQYF. The DNA of the CDR3 is TGTGCCAGCAGTTTCCCCTCAGGGAGTTTGGAGACCCAGTACTTC. The chain uses TRBV28 and TRBJ2-5, with D tentatively TRBD1 or TRBD2 (5 bases each). The CDR3 is made up of 15 amino acids. CDR1 is MDHEN, CDR2 SYDVKM, per germline. Trimming took off 3 bases at V and 5 bases at J, with 16 bases between the two ends.

The table lists this clonotype with many counts. This chain joins TRBV28 and TRBJ1-4; TRBD1 matches 8 bases. Germline assignment: CDR1 MDHEN and CDR2 SYDVKM. With 4 bases clipped from V and 7 bases from J, the junction kept 14 bases outside the gene matches. The CDR3 spans 17 residues. The CDR3 loop is CASSYWTGKINGEKLFF. The CDR3 DNA follows: TGTGCCAGCAGTTACTGGACAGGGAAGATTAACGGTGAAAAACTGTTTTTT.

Notes on this clonotype: A much bigger clone sits one base away, suggesting this may be a read error. The genes are TRBV20-1 and TRBJ2-7; 10 bases line up with TRBD1. Losses at the gene ends were 5 bases for V and 5 bases for J; bases not matched to a gene: 6. The germline V gene encodes CDR1 DFQATT and CDR2 SNEGSKA (reference sequence). The CDR3 contains 13 residues. CDR3: CSASDRGKNEQYF. CDR3 DNA: TGCAGTGCTTCGGACAGGGGGAAGAACGAGCAGTACTTC.

The rearrangement joins TRBV29-1 to TRBJ2-7; no reliable D call. V lost 3 bases and J lost 5, with 11 bases in between. The length of the CDR3 is 12 residues. Per germline, CDR1 SQVTM and CDR2 ANQGSEA. The CDR3 loop is CSVDSRFHEQYF. The CDR3 nucleotides read TGCAGCGTTGATAGCCGGTTCCACGAGCAGTACTTC.